These T cell receptor beta chains were read from a single sample in a study of post-analysis software for immune sequencing data. TCRdb fed the PCR reads into MiXCR, producing one record per CDR3 protein. The data show around 200,000 distinct CDR3 sequences, 29% seen once. What was sequenced was blood. The receptors derive from a girl aged 2-17 years with multiple sclerosis. CDR3s include the opening cysteine and the closing phenylalanine or tryptophan. Each record gives: CDR3 protein, CDR3 DNA, clone size, D gene, J gene, V gene. The D gene is left open where the match is weak. A clone size is listed for some rows: how often the clone was seen (once, few, many), or a class if it is expanded.

CDR3: CASSQGPGEGPRRGNEQFF
DNA: TGTGCCAGCAGCCAAGGACCGGGAGAAGGACCCAGGAGGGGCAATGAGCAGTTCTTC
size: few
D: .
J: TRBJ2-1
V: TRBV14

CDR3: CASSDGGPGNTIYF
DNA: TGTGCCAGCAGCGACGGGGGGCCTGGAAACACCATATATTTT
size: .
D: .
J: TRBJ1-3
V: TRBV21-1

CDR3: CASSIGQTDTQYF
DNA: TGTGCCAGCTCGATAGGACAGACAGATACGCAGTATTTT
size: few
D: .
J: TRBJ2-3
V: TRBV18

CDR3: CASSLLSRGQDETSYEQYF
DNA: TGTGCCAGCAGTTTACTTTCCCGGGGACAGGACGAAACCTCCTACGAGCAGTACTTC
size: .
D: TRBD1
J: TRBJ2-7
V: TRBV27

CDR3: CASSPRTNTDTQYF
DNA: TGCGCCAGCAGCCCCCGGACTAATACAGATACGCAGTATTTT
size: many
D: .
J: TRBJ2-3
V: TRBV5-1

CDR3: CARSDTEAFF
DNA: TGTGCCAGGTCGGACACTGAAGCTTTCTTT
size: few
D: .
J: TRBJ1-1
V: TRBV2

CDR3: CASSSPLTGGRENIQYF
DNA: TGTGCCAGCAGCTCCCCACTCACCGGGGGTCGGGAAAACATTCAGTACTTC
size: many
D: .
J: TRBJ2-4
V: TRBV7-9

CDR3: CASSEGAGNEQYF
DNA: TGTGCCAGCAGTGAGGGCGCAGGGAACGAGCAGTACTTC
size: many
D: .
J: TRBJ2-7
V: TRBV6-1

CDR3: CSVAGFAEAFF
DNA: TGCAGCGTTGCAGGGTTCGCTGAAGCTTTCTTT
size: many
D: .
J: TRBJ1-1
V: TRBV29-1

CDR3: CASSATGGNGGYGCTF
DNA: TGTGCCAGCAGTGCGACAGGGGGCAACGGGGGCTATGGCTGCACCTTC
size: .
D: TRBD1
J: TRBJ1-2
V: TRBV27

CDR3: CSARSKDRGHQETQYF
DNA: TGCAGTGCTAGGTCGAAGGACAGGGGCCACCAAGAGACCCAGTACTTC
size: many
D: TRBD1
J: TRBJ2-5
V: TRBV20-1

CDR3: CASRQDRDYGYTF
DNA: TGTGCCAGCAGACAGGACAGGGACTATGGCTACACCTTC
size: .
D: TRBD1
J: TRBJ1-2
V: TRBV28

CDR3: CASSLGRPSGANVLTF
DNA: TGCGCCAGCAGCTTGGGTCGGCCTTCTGGGGCCAACGTCCTGACTTTC
size: .
D: .
J: TRBJ2-6
V: TRBV5-1

CDR3: CASSYGQGSYGYTF
DNA: TGTGCCAGCAGTTACGGACAGGGGAGCTATGGCTACACCTTC
size: once
D: TRBD1
J: TRBJ1-2
V: TRBV6-5

CDR3: CSARTISGRETQYF
DNA: TGCAGTGCTAGAACGATCTCGGGCCGGGAGACCCAGTACTTC
size: .
D: .
J: TRBJ2-5
V: TRBV20-1

CDR3: CSARDPTGIWYGCTF
DNA: TGCAGTGCTAGAGACCCCACAGGGATATGGTATGGCTGCACCTTC
size: .
D: .
J: TRBJ1-2
V: TRBV20-1

CDR3: CASTLLSAGAEQFF
DNA: TGTGCCAGCACCCTCCTTAGTGCCGGGGCAGAGCAGTTCTTC
size: many
D: .
J: TRBJ2-1
V: TRBV12-3/TRBV12-4

CDR3: CASSPRLAGGGSSYKQYF
DNA: TGTGCCAGCTCACCGAGACTAGCGGGAGGCGGTAGCTCCTACAAGCAGTACTTC
size: .
D: TRBD2
J: TRBJ2-7
V: TRBV18

CDR3: CASSKADRGLYQETQYF
DNA: TGTGCCAGCAGCAAAGCGGACAGGGGGTTATACCAAGAGACCCAGTACTTC
size: few
D: .
J: TRBJ2-5
V: TRBV21-1

CDR3: CASTHLTGVGADYGYTF
DNA: TGTGCCAGTACCCACTTGACAGGGGTTGGGGCTGACTATGGCTACACCTTC
size: .
D: TRBD1
J: TRBJ1-2
V: TRBV28

CDR3: CASLVSSSYNSPLHF
DNA: TGCGCCAGCCTCGTGTCAAGCTCCTATAATTCACCCCTCCACTTT
size: once
D: .
J: TRBJ1-6
V: TRBV5-1

CDR3: CASSLTTKQATNTEAFF
DNA: TGTGCCAGCAGCTTAACAACAAAACAGGCGACGAACACTGAAGCTTTCTTT
size: .
D: .
J: TRBJ1-1
V: TRBV5-5

CDR3: CANSLGVHTDTQYF
DNA: TGTGCCAACAGTTTAGGCGTCCACACAGATACGCAGTATTTT
size: .
D: .
J: TRBJ2-3
V: TRBV12-3/TRBV12-4

CDR3: CASSLRAREKLFF
DNA: TGCGCCAGCAGCCTCAGGGCGAGAGAAAAACTGTTTTTT
size: .
D: .
J: TRBJ1-4
V: TRBV5-1

CDR3: CASSLERPEQFF
DNA: TGTGCCAGCAGCTTAGAGAGGCCTGAGCAGTTCTTC
size: many
D: .
J: TRBJ2-1
V: TRBV7-9

CDR3: CASSLGPGGGKGYTF
DNA: TGTGCCAGCAGTTTAGGGCCCGGCGGGGGTAAAGGCTACACCTTC
size: few
D: .
J: TRBJ1-2
V: TRBV28

CDR3: CSATGQSSYEQYF
DNA: TGCAGCGCTACCGGCCAGAGCTCCTACGAGCAGTACTTC
size: .
D: .
J: TRBJ2-7
V: TRBV29-1

CDR3: CASSLAFGEGYTEAFF
DNA: TGTGCCAGCAGTTTAGCGTTTGGCGAGGGCTACACTGAAGCTTTCTTT
size: few
D: .
J: TRBJ1-1
V: TRBV12-3/TRBV12-4

CDR3: CSAIPPWEFVQYF
DNA: TGCAGTGCCATCCCGCCGTGGGAATTTGTGCAGTACTTC
size: .
D: .
J: TRBJ2-7
V: TRBV20-1

CDR3: CATSGTDTQYF
DNA: TGTGCCACTAGCGGCACAGATACGCAGTATTTT
size: many
D: .
J: TRBJ2-3
V: TRBV7-9

CDR3: CASSPRTDNEQFF
DNA: TGTGCCAGCAGCCCCCGGACAGACAATGAGCAGTTCTTC
size: many
D: .
J: TRBJ2-1
V: TRBV3-1

CDR3: CASRSGANQETQYF
DNA: TGTGCCAGTAGATCGGGAGCCAACCAAGAGACCCAGTACTTC
size: few
D: .
J: TRBJ2-5
V: TRBV19

CDR3: CASSPTDRVRGTEAFF
DNA: TGTGCCAGCTCACCAACGGACAGGGTTCGGGGCACTGAAGCTTTCTTT
size: .
D: TRBD1
J: TRBJ1-1
V: TRBV18

CDR3: CASRGGQGTNYGYTF
DNA: TGTGCCAGCAGAGGGGGACAGGGAACTAACTATGGCTACACCTTC
size: .
D: TRBD1
J: TRBJ1-2
V: TRBV5-5

CDR3: CASSLDGQGFTIRMDTEAFF
DNA: TGTGCCAGCAGCTTGGACGGACAGGGTTTCACTATCCGAATGGACACTGAAGCTTTCTTT
size: .
D: TRBD1
J: TRBJ1-1
V: TRBV5-6

CDR3: CASRGTGRTEAFF
DNA: TGCGCCAGCCGAGGGACAGGGCGGACTGAAGCTTTCTTT
size: .
D: TRBD1
J: TRBJ1-1
V: TRBV5-1

CDR3: CASSRQTGPYEQYF
DNA: TGCGCCAGCAGCCGACAGACAGGACCCTACGAGCAGTACTTC
size: .
D: .
J: TRBJ2-7
V: TRBV5-1

CDR3: CASRGTGDDGYTF
DNA: TGCGCCAGCCGCGGGACAGGGGACGATGGCTACACCTTC
size: many
D: TRBD1
J: TRBJ1-2
V: TRBV5-1

CDR3: CAGSLDRGPSTDTQYF
DNA: TGTGCCGGCAGCCTAGACAGGGGCCCGAGCACAGATACGCAGTATTTT
size: .
D: TRBD1
J: TRBJ2-3
V: TRBV12-3/TRBV12-4

CDR3: CASSPRTSGGYEQYF
DNA: TGCGCCAGCAGCCCTCGGACTAGCGGGGGCTACGAGCAGTACTTC
size: .
D: TRBD2
J: TRBJ2-7
V: TRBV5-1

CDR3: CSASLLVGLTGGINEQFF
DNA: TGCAGTGCTAGTTTATTAGTAGGACTGACAGGGGGGATCAATGAGCAGTTCTTC
size: few
D: TRBD1
J: TRBJ2-1
V: TRBV20-1

CDR3: CAIEAPPGDTQYF
DNA: TGCGCCATCGAGGCCCCGCCCGGGGATACGCAGTATTTT
size: few
D: .
J: TRBJ2-3
V: TRBV10-2